The source of this TCR beta chain is a study of T cell responses to AZD1222 COVID-19 vaccine. Profiled with immunoSEQ multiplex PCR; TCRdb holds only in-frame clones, not every one. The data hold about 120,000 clones, with about 86% observed a single time. Second doses at about 4 or about 12 weeks were pooled. The source material was peripheral blood, sampled 28 days after the second AZD1222 dose. This sequence was found in an adult who received the AZD1222 COVID-19 vaccine.

The CDR3 reads CASSPGRNNYEQYF. The CDR3 region has the DNA TGTGCCAGCTCCCCGGGACGAAATAACTACGAGCAGTACTTC. This chain uses TRBV18 with TRBJ2-7, with D perhaps TRBD1 or TRBD2 (5 bases each). Germline values: CDR1 KGHSH, CDR2 LQKENI. This CDR3 has 14 amino acids. V gave up 6 bases and J gave up 3 bases, with 15 bases separating them.